What follows are 18 T cell receptor beta chains derived from one specimen sequenced in a study of T cell changes during pregnancy in multiple sclerosis (dated by TCRdb to the late 2010s). Library preparation used the immunoSEQ multiplex PCR assay. TCRdb provides this immuneACCESS table in a form limited to in-frame rearrangements. Some clones are lacking; in checked studies, under half of them reflect an unresolved V gene, and why the rest are absent is not known. Across this sample there are some 43,000 clones, with about 94% seen only once. The leading ten clones occupy roughly 8.7% of the sample. The source was CD8+ T cells from peripheral blood mononuclear cells, collected in the third trimester of pregnancy. Source of these receptors: a female donor with multiple sclerosis, enrolled in a pregnancy study.

This clone appeared a single time. This chain links TRBV7-2 with TRBJ2-1; possible D gene TRBD2, 6 bases. CDR3 length equals 17 residues. Deletions cut 2 bases from V and 5 bases from J, with 19 bases between. The germline gives CDR1 SGHTA, CDR2 FQGNSA. The CDR3 spells CASSLNFLGGNNNEQFF. As DNA, the CDR3 is TGTGCCAGCAGCTTAAACTTTCTGGGCGGGAACAACAATGAGCAGTTCTTC. The variable domain in full, completed from reference TRBV7-2 and TRBJ2-1, reads GAGVSQSPSNKVTEKGKDVELRCDPISGHTALYWYRQSLGQGLEFLIYFQGNSAPDKSGLPSDRFSAERTGGSVSTLTIQRTQQEDSAVYLCASSLNFLGGNNNEQFFGPGTRLTVL.

DNA for the CDR3: TGTGCCAGTTCCTTAGGGGGTATGAACACTGAAGCTTTCTTT. This sequence encodes CASSLGGMNTEAFF. The chain combines TRBV19 with TRBJ1-1, with TRBD1 as a possible D gene (6 bases). Germline CDR1 is LNHDA and CDR2 is SQIVND (reference sequence). V lost 8 bases, J lost 0 bases, and 13 bases lay in between. This CDR3 is 14 amino acids long.

This clone was seen only once. This chain connects TRBV9 to TRBJ2-5, with D possibly being TRBD1 (5 bases). Trimming took 3 bases from V and 0 from J, leaving 15 bases between them. Looked up from germline, CDR1 is SGDLS and CDR2 is YYNGEE. This CDR3 region has 16 residues. CDR3 residues: CASSARATVYQETQYF. The CDR3 DNA is TGTGCCAGCAGCGCTCGAGCGACAGTGTACCAAGAGACCCAGTACTTC.

With respect to this clone: Germline and junction disagree at one end, which may indicate a read error. The chain couples TRBV7-6 to TRBJ2-7; 11 bases agree with TRBD2. The CDR3 sequence is 13 residues long. Germline loops: CDR1 SGHVS, CDR2 FNYEAQ. For the CDR3, the DNA is TGTGCCAGCAGTTTAGCGGGAGGGATTGAGCAGTACTTC. This gives the protein CASSLAGGIEQYF.

The chain is built from TRBV14 and TRBJ2-3; 9 bases line up with TRBD1. Germline V gene data show CDR1 as SGHDN and CDR2 as FVKESK. Trimming at V came to 4 bases and at J to 5 bases, leaving 4 bases not matched to a gene. The CDR3 consists of 14 residues. The CDR3 spells CASSPGQGRDTQYF. The DNA for the CDR3 is TGTGCCAGCAGCCCCGGACAGGGGAGAGATACGCAGTATTTT.

The rearrangement uses TRBV14 and TRBJ2-3; D is undetermined. This CDR3 region has 13 residues. Germline lookup yields CDR1 SGHDN and CDR2 FVKESK. Deletions cut 4 bases from V and 2 bases from J, with 7 bases between. The CDR3 reads CASSRYNTDTQYF. In DNA, the CDR3 is TGTGCCAGCAGCCGGTACAACACAGATACGCAGTATTTT.

The rearrangement uses TRBV9 and TRBJ2-1, with TRBD2 identical over 11 bases. The trim removed 4 bases at V and 3 bases at J, leaving 6 bases unmatched. The germline V gene encodes CDR1 SGDLS and CDR2 YYNGEE. There are 16 residues in the CDR3. This CDR3 is CASSLRGTSGYNEQFF. DNA of the CDR3: TGTGCCAGCAGCCTAAGAGGGACTAGCGGCTACAATGAGCAGTTCTTC.

The chain has TRBV7-9 and TRBJ2-3, with TRBD1 as a possible D gene (6 bases). The CDR3 extends over 17 amino acids. Per the germline V gene, CDR1 is SEHNR and CDR2 is FQNEAQ (reference sequence). V shed 2 bases and J shed 4 bases, with 19 bases lying between them. The CDR3, as DNA: TGTGCCAGCAGCTTACCCTTGGACAGCCTCGGGGCAGATACGCAGTATTTT. This sequence encodes CASSLPLDSLGADTQYF.

This chain connects TRBV28 to TRBJ1-1; D is perhaps TRBD1 (5 bases). V was pared by 2 bases and J by 3 bases, with 10 bases between. The V gene's germline CDR1 is MDHEN and CDR2 SYDVKM. CDR3 length equals 14 residues. CDR3 residues: CASSLDQGYTEAFF. CDR3 in DNA: TGTGCCAGCAGTTTAGATCAGGGATACACTGAAGCTTTCTTT.

The chain uses TRBV7-9 and TRBJ2-7; D is perhaps TRBD2 (6 bases). The germline CDR1 and CDR2 sequences are SEHNR and FQNEAQ (reference sequence). V was cut by 4 bases and J by 1 base, with 11 bases left in between. This CDR3 comprises 14 residues. The CDR3 DNA sequence: TGTGCCAGCAGCTCGGGACTGAATTCCTACGAGCAGTACTTC. Translating gives CASSSGLNSYEQYF.

The CDR3 DNA reads as TGTGCCAGCGGATCGACAGGGATTCCCTACAATGAGCAGTTCTTC. This gives the protein CASGSTGIPYNEQFF. The chain combines TRBV6-5 with TRBJ2-1; 7 bases are a match to TRBD1. The CDR3 is 15 amino acids. J gave up 2 bases and V 8 bases, and 9 bases lay outside the gene matches. Looked up from germline, CDR1 is MNHEY and CDR2 is SVGAGI.

The chain recombines TRBV28 with TRBJ2-7; no definite D call. V gave up 3 bases and J gave up 6 bases, with 9 bases separating them. The CDR3 sequence is 12 residues long. CDR1 and CDR2 (germline): MDHEN, SYDVKM. The CDR3 sequence is CASSFAPGEQYF. The CDR3 coding sequence is TGTGCCAGCAGTTTCGCCCCGGGCGAGCAGTACTTC.

The chain couples TRBV5-1 to TRBJ1-1, with 7 bases fitting TRBD1. The CDR3 length is 14 residues. V gave up 4 bases and J gave up 0 bases; unmatched junction bases: 3. The V gene's germline CDR1 is SGHRS and CDR2 YFSETQ. In DNA, the CDR3 is TGCGCCAGCAGCGACAGGGATTTGAACACTGAAGCTTTCTTT. Protein: CASSDRDLNTEAFF. The full variable domain, its missing parts supplied by reference TRBV5-1 and TRBJ1-1, is KAGVTQTPRYLIKTRGQQVTLSCSPISGHRSVSWYQQTPGQGLQFLFEYFSETQRNKGNFPGRFSGRQFSNSRSEMNVSTLELGDSALYLCASSDRDLNTEAFFGQGTRLTVV.

The genes are TRBV13 and TRBJ2-1, with 11 bases matching TRBD2. Germline V lookup: CDR1 PRHDT, CDR2 FYEKMQ (reference sequence). Trimming took 3 bases from V and 4 from J; bases not matched to a gene: 8. This CDR3 is built from 17 residues. CDR3 amino acids: CASSFGLGLAVYNEQFF. The CDR3 DNA is TGTGCCAGCAGCTTTGGGTTGGGACTAGCGGTTTACAATGAGCAGTTCTTC.

V and J are TRBV27 and TRBJ2-1; D gene uncertain. Looked up from germline, CDR1 is MNHEY and CDR2 is SMNVEV (reference sequence). This CDR3 comprises 15 residues. V was clipped by 5 bases and J by 0 bases, with 11 bases between them. The chain's CDR3 is CASSPGDHSYNEQFF. The DNA for the CDR3 is TGTGCCAGCAGTCCCGGAGACCACTCCTACAATGAGCAGTTCTTC.

V is TRBV5-1 and J is TRBJ2-1, with a tentative D call TRBD2 (6 bases). Trimming stripped 4 bases from V and 9 bases from J, with 11 bases between. Germline CDR1 is SGHRS and CDR2 is YFSETQ. This CDR3 has 12 residues. DNA of the CDR3: TGCGCCAGCAGCAGTACTAGCCCTGAGCAGTTCTTC. Amino acids: CASSSTSPEQFF.

The chain joins TRBV27 to TRBJ2-1, with 7 bases aligning to TRBD1. Germline values: CDR1 MNHEY, CDR2 SMNVEV (reference sequence). CDR3 length equals 15 residues. V was clipped by 4 bases and J by 0 bases; unmatched bases: 3. CDR3 bases: TGTGCCAGCAGTTGGGACAGCTACTCCTACAATGAGCAGTTCTTC. Amino acid sequence: CASSWDSYSYNEQFF.

The chain carries TRBV9 and TRBJ2-4, with 7 bases fitting TRBD2. Per germline, CDR1 SGDLS and CDR2 YYNGEE. The V and J ends lost 0 bases and 9 bases, in that order; junction bases with no gene match: 6. The CDR3 is 14 residues long. The CDR3 DNA follows: TGTGCCAGCAGCGTAGGGACTAGGGATAGCATTCAGTACTTC. Residues: CASSVGTRDSIQYF.